This entry lists 8 T cell receptor beta chains sequenced from one sample in a study of blood T cell repertoires in COVID-19. Clones were sequenced by immunoSEQ multiplex PCR, and TCRdb holds only the in-frame ones, with some missing. The sample shows under 100,000 clones, 75% to 85% of them seen only once. The sequenced material came from peripheral blood. Every receptor here comes from a human donor in a cohort sampled during active COVID-19.

This chain joins TRBV6-1 and TRBJ1-2; possibly TRBD1 for D (6 bases). Trimming took 2 bases from V and 6 from J, leaving 13 bases between them. The CDR3 has 14 amino acids. In germline, CDR1 is MNHNS, CDR2 SASEGT. DNA of the CDR3: TGTGCCAGCAGTGAAAGAAGGGCAGGGGATGGCTACACCTTC. This gives the protein CASSERRAGDGYTF.

The V call is TRBV5-1, the J call TRBJ2-1, with 7 bases that match TRBD2. V was clipped by 0 bases and J by 12 bases; unmatched bases: 3. Germline lookup yields CDR1 SGHRS and CDR2 YFSETQ. CDR3 size: 12 residues. CDR3 nucleotides: TGCGCCAGCAGCTTGGGTGGCGGGGGGCAGTTCTTC. It specifies CASSLGGGGQFF.

CDR3 DNA: TGCGCCAGCAGCCAAGAGGGCAGAAACTATGGCTACACCTTC. It codes for CASSQEGRNYGYTF. This chain links TRBV4-1 with TRBJ1-2; D is ambiguous. This CDR3 spans 14 amino acids. Germline CDR1 MGHRA, CDR2 YSYEKL. Trimming took 0 bases from V and 2 from J, leaving 7 bases between them.

The rearrangement links TRBV30 to TRBJ2-3; D call uncertain. CDR1 is GTSNPN and CDR2 is SVGIG in the germline V gene (reference sequence). Trimming pared 2 bases from V and 0 bases from J, leaving 3 bases between. This CDR3 contains 12 residues. The CDR3 DNA sequence: TGTGCCTGGAGTCCTAGCACAGATACGCAGTATTTT. It yields the protein CAWSPSTDTQYF.

The chain is built from TRBV10-3 and TRBJ1-6; D not certain. V lost 1 base to trimming and J lost 9 bases, with 10 bases between them. Germline CDR1 and CDR2: ENHRY and SYGVKD. This CDR3 is 14 amino acids long. CDR3 bases: TGTGCCATCAGTGAGTTGGGAGAATCTTCACCCCTCCACTTT. It is translated as CAISELGESSPLHF.

J is TRBJ2-7 and V is TRBV4-2, with TRBD1 identical over 9 bases. The germline CDR1 and CDR2 sequences are LGHNA and YNFKEQ. The CDR3 extends over 15 amino acids. V shed 1 base, J shed 3 bases, and the junction held 4 bases outside the gene matches. CDR3 in amino acids: CASSQVGTGNYEQYF. CDR3 in DNA: TGTGCCAGCAGCCAAGTAGGGACAGGGAACTACGAGCAGTACTTC.

The chain joins TRBV5-8 to TRBJ2-1, with D possibly matching TRBD2 (5 bases). V gave up 5 bases and J gave up 0 bases, with 12 bases separating them. The CDR3 has 15 residues. Germline loops: CDR1 SGHTS, CDR2 YDEGEE. The CDR3 DNA reads TGTGCCAGCAGGCGGGTACAGAGCTCCTACAATGAGCAGTTCTTC. It is translated as CASRRVQSSYNEQFF.

This rearrangement joins TRBV18 to TRBJ2-5, with 7 bases lining up with TRBD2. Germline CDR1 is KGHSH and CDR2 is LQKENI. Trimming removed 0 bases from V and 5 bases from J; junction bases left unmatched: 6. The CDR3 has 15 amino acids. In DNA form, the CDR3 reads TGTGCCAGCTCACCACCGCAAAGGGGAGGGGAGACCCAGTACTTC. Its protein product is CASSPPQRGGETQYF.